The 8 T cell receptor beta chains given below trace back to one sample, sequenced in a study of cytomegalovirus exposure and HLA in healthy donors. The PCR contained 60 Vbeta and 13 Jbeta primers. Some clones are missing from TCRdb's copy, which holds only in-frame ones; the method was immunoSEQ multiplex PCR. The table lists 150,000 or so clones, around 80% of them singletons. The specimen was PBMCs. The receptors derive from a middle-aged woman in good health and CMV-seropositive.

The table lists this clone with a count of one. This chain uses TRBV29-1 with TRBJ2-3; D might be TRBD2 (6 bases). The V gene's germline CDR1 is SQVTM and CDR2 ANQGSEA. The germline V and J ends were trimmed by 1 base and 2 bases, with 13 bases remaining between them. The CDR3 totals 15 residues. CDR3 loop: CSVEVQGLYTDTQYF. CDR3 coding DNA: TGCAGCGTTGAAGTGCAGGGACTGTACACAGATACGCAGTATTTT.

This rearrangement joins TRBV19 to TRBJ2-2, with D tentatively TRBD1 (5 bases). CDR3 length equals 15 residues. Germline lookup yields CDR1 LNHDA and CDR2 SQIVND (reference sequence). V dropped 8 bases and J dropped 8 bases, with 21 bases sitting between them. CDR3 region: CASRLGRPERGELFF. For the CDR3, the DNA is TGTGCCAGTCGGCTGGGGCGACCTGAACGGGGGGAGCTGTTTTTT.

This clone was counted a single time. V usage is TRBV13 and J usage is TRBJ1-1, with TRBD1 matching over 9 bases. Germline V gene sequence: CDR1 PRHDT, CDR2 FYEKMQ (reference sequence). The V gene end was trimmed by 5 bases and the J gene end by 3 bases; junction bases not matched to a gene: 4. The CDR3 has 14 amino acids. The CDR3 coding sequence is TGTGCCAGCAGCCCCCGGACAGGGGACACTGAAGCTTTCTTT. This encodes CASSPRTGDTEAFF.

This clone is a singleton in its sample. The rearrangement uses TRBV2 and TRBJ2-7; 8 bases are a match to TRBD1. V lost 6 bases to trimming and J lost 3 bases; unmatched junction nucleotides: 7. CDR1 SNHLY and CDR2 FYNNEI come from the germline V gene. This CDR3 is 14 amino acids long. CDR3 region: CASSRIGQGYEQYF. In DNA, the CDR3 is TGTGCCAGCAGCAGAATAGGACAGGGCTACGAGCAGTACTTC.

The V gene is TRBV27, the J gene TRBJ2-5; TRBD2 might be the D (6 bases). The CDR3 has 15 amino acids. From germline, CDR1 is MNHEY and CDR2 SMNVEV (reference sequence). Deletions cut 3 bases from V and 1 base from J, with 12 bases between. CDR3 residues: CASSFGAGTQETQYF. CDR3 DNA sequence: TGTGCCAGCAGTTTTGGGGCGGGAACCCAAGAGACCCAGTACTTC.

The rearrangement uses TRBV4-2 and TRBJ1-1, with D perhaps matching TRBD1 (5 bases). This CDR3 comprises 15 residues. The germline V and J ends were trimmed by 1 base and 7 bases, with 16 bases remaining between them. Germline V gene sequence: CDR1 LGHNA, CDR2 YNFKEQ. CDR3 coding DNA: TGTGCCAGCAGCCAAGTGCAGGACACGTCCCTTGAAGCTTTCTTT. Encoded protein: CASSQVQDTSLEAFF.

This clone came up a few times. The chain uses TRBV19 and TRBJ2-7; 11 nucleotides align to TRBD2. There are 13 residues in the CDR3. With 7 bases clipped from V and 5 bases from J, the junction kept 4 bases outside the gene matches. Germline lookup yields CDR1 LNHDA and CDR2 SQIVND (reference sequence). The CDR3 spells CASKTSGKDEQYF. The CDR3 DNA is TGTGCCAGTAAGACTAGCGGGAAGGACGAGCAGTACTTC.

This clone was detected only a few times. CDR3 sequence (DNA): TGTGCCAGTGGGCTGAGCGGAGAGACCCAGTACTTC. It codes for CASGLSGETQYF. The J gene is TRBJ2-5, the V gene TRBV30; tentatively, D is TRBD2 (5 bases). The V and J ends lost 8 bases and 4 bases respectively, with 14 bases between them. This CDR3 contains 12 residues. Per the germline V gene, CDR1 is GTSNPN and CDR2 is SVGIG (reference sequence).